This passage covers 20 T cell receptor beta chains from one sample sequenced in a study of cytomegalovirus exposure and HLA in healthy donors. Amplification used 60 Vbeta primers and 13 Jbeta primers. Some clones are missing from TCRdb's copy, which holds only in-frame ones; the method was immunoSEQ multiplex PCR. The sample yields 100,000 to 150,000 clones, more than 75% seen once. Sequenced sample: PBMCs. Receptors were obtained from a woman in her sixties or seventies in good health and CMV-seropositive.

This clone was detected only once. The V and J genes are TRBV5-1 and TRBJ2-3; 9 bases line up with TRBD2. With V trimmed by 1 base and J by 2 bases, 5 bases remained unmatched. The CDR3 extends over 16 amino acids. Looked up from germline, CDR1 is SGHRS and CDR2 is YFSETQ. CDR3 DNA: TGCGCCAGCAGCTTGAGGGCGGGGGGGCCCACAGATACGCAGTATTTT. Translated: CASSLRAGGPTDTQYF. Combining the CDR3 with reference TRBV5-1 and TRBJ2-3 gives the whole variable domain KAGVTQTPRYLIKTRGQQVTLSCSPISGHRSVSWYQQTPGQGLQFLFEYFSETQRNKGNFPGRFSGRQFSNSRSEMNVSTLELGDSALYLCASSLRAGGPTDTQYFGPGTRLTVL.

This clone was detected a few times. The rearrangement uses TRBV19 and TRBJ2-1, with TRBD2 matching 12 bases. This CDR3 region has 16 residues. The V gene's germline CDR1 is LNHDA and CDR2 SQIVND (reference sequence). J gave up 5 bases and V 4 bases, and 6 bases lay outside the gene matches. The DNA of the CDR3 is TGTGCCAGTAGTAGAACGCTAGCGGGGGGGAACAATGAGCAGTTCTTC. Protein product: CASSRTLAGGNNEQFF. The variable domain in full, with the rest retrieved from reference TRBV19 and TRBJ2-1, is DGGITQSPKYLFRKEGQNVTLSCEQNLNHDAMYWYRQDPGQGLRLIYYSQIVNDFQKGDIAEGYSVSREKKESFPLTVTSAQKNPTAFYLCASSRTLAGGNNEQFFGPGTRLTVL.

The genes are TRBV6-5 and TRBJ1-5; D is unclear. The CDR3 is made up of 14 amino acids. The V and J ends lost 2 bases and 3 bases respectively, with 8 bases between them. Germline assignment: CDR1 MNHEY and CDR2 SVGAGI. In nucleotides, the CDR3 is TGTGCCAGCAGTTACGGCGGGCCCAATCAGCCCCAGCATTTT. Translated: CASSYGGPNQPQHF.

The rearrangement links TRBV30 to TRBJ2-2; no clear D gene. The V and J ends lost 4 bases and 3 bases respectively, with 3 bases between them. The CDR3 length is 11 residues. Germline values: CDR1 GTSNPN, CDR2 SVGIG (reference sequence). The CDR3 region is CAWTDTGELFF. The CDR3 DNA reads TGTGCCTGGACGGACACCGGGGAGCTGTTTTTT.

The chain links TRBV12-5 to TRBJ2-1; D remains unclear. Germline values: CDR1 LGHNT, CDR2 FRNRAP. Between the trimmed V and J ends, which lost 1 base and 9 bases, there was a span of 10 bases. The CDR3 is made up of 13 amino acids. The CDR3 DNA reads as TGTGCTAGTGGTTTGGGTAGGAGAGGTGAGCAGTTCTTC. It yields the protein CASGLGRRGEQFF.

The chain has TRBV7-2 and TRBJ2-5, with TRBD2 identical over 8 bases. CDR1 and CDR2 from the germline V gene are SGHTA and FQGNSA. V shed 5 bases and J 3 bases; nucleotides not matched to a gene: 8. The CDR3 loop spans 15 amino acids. CDR3 amino acids: CASSRGRGGEETQYF. CDR3 in DNA: TGTGCCAGCAGCCGGGGCCGGGGGGGCGAAGAGACCCAGTACTTC.

CDR3 DNA sequence: TGTGCCAGCAGTGTGACAGGTGGGGGCCGATACCCCCTCCACTTT. Translated, it gives CASSVTGGGRYPLHF. The chain is built from TRBV6-5 and TRBJ1-6; D may be TRBD1 (6 bases). CDR3 length: 15 residues. The germline CDR1 and CDR2 sequences are MNHEY and SVGAGI. Trimming removed 5 bases from V and 13 bases from J, with 21 bases in between.

The chain combines TRBV7-2 with TRBJ2-1; 12 nucleotides line up with TRBD1. Germline V gene data show CDR1 as SGHTA and CDR2 as FQGNSA. The CDR3 totals 15 residues. V lost 4 bases and J lost 7; bases outside the gene matches: 5. CDR3 region: CASSSRDRGLNEQFF. In DNA, the CDR3 is TGTGCCAGCAGCTCTCGGGACAGGGGGCTAAATGAGCAGTTCTTC.

The V gene is TRBV15, the J gene TRBJ2-5; D gene unclear. V lost 1 base to trimming and J lost 4 bases, with 13 bases between them. The CDR3 has 15 residues. Per germline, CDR1 LNHNV and CDR2 YYDKDF (reference sequence). The CDR3 DNA reads as TGTGCCACCAGCAGAGGGTTGAGTGGGCTAGAGACCCAGTACTTC. Residues: CATSRGLSGLETQYF.

The chain links TRBV9 to TRBJ1-1; the D gene is possibly TRBD1 (6 bases). This CDR3 is built from 15 residues. Trimming pared 3 bases from V and 6 bases from J, leaving 18 bases between. The germline V gene has CDR1 SGDLS and CDR2 YYNGEE. CDR3 amino acids: CASSERGTSWAEAFF. CDR3 DNA sequence: TGTGCCAGCAGCGAGAGAGGGACATCCTGGGCTGAAGCTTTCTTT.

The V call is TRBV6-6, the J call TRBJ2-7, with 9 positions matching TRBD2. The V and J ends lost 0 bases and 8 bases, in that order; junction bases with no gene match: 8. This CDR3 is built from 15 residues. The germline V gene has CDR1 MNHNY and CDR2 SVGAGI (reference sequence). The chain's CDR3 is CASSYSWTSAEQQYF. The CDR3 region has the DNA TGTGCCAGCAGTTACTCGTGGACTAGCGCCGAGCAGCAGTACTTC.

The gene calls are TRBV7-2 and TRBJ2-7, with D possibly being TRBD2 (6 bases). Trimming removed 4 bases from V and 3 bases from J, with 13 bases in between. This CDR3 is built from 14 residues. Germline V CDR1 and CDR2: SGHTA, FQGNSA. The CDR3 region is CASSWGSGDYEQYF. DNA of the CDR3: TGTGCCAGCAGCTGGGGTAGCGGAGACTACGAGCAGTACTTC.

The chain employs TRBV5-1 and TRBJ1-1; TRBD1 is a possible D gene (5 bases). Trimming took 7 bases from V and 7 from J, leaving 17 bases between them. The CDR3 spans 13 residues. CDR1 is SGHRS, CDR2 YFSETQ, per germline. CDR3 nucleotides: TGCGCCAGCTCCGATTCGACAGATAGTGAAGCTTTCTTT. This translates into CASSDSTDSEAFF.

The gene calls are TRBV6-5 and TRBJ2-3; tentative D call: TRBD2 (6 bases). The CDR3 is 15 residues long. Trimming took off 7 bases at V and 3 bases at J, with 17 bases between the two ends. Germline CDR1 is MNHEY and CDR2 is SVGAGI. The CDR3 loop reads CASTQGGMGTDTQYF. The DNA for the CDR3 is TGTGCCAGCACCCAAGGCGGGATGGGTACAGATACGCAGTATTTT.

This clone has only a few counts. The chain employs TRBV6-1 and TRBJ1-3; tentatively, D is TRBD1 (5 bases). The V end lost 8 bases, the J end lost 7 bases, and 18 bases lay between the germline ends. Germline CDR1 and CDR2: MNHNS and SASEGT. This CDR3 spans 14 amino acids. In nucleotides, the CDR3 is TGTGCCAGCTCCTCAATCAGGGAGGCGAACACCATATATTTT. This codes for CASSSIREANTIYF.

CDR3 coding DNA: TGTGCCAGCGGGCCAACCGTGGGACAGGGTTATCAGCCCCAGCATTTT. Amino acids: CASGPTVGQGYQPQHF. This chain links TRBV5-8 with TRBJ1-5; 9 bases align to TRBD1. This CDR3 has 16 residues. The trim removed 7 bases at V and 5 bases at J, leaving 13 bases unmatched. Germline V gene sequence: CDR1 SGHTS, CDR2 YDEGEE.

CDR3 residues: CASSLRGTPYNEQFF. The CDR3 nucleotides are TGTGCCAGCAGCTTACGTGGGACTCCCTACAATGAGCAGTTCTTC. The J gene is TRBJ2-1, the V gene TRBV11-2, with D possibly matching TRBD2 (6 bases). Germline CDR1 is SGHAT and CDR2 is FQNNGV. The germline V and J ends were trimmed by 2 bases and 2 bases, with 10 bases remaining between them. There are 15 residues in the CDR3.

This chain links TRBV19 with TRBJ2-7; 11 positions agree with TRBD2. CDR1 is LNHDA and CDR2 is SQIVND in the germline V gene (reference sequence). The ends lost 8 bases at V and 2 bases at J; junction bases unmatched: 5. The CDR3 has 14 amino acids. CDR3 protein: CASGVSGGAYEQYF. CDR3 bases: TGTGCCAGTGGGGTTAGCGGGGGGGCCTACGAGCAGTACTTC.

The V and J genes are TRBV7-3 and TRBJ1-1; TRBD1 is a possible D gene (5 bases). V lost 0 bases to trimming and J lost 8 bases, with 10 bases between them. Per germline, CDR1 SGHTA and CDR2 FQGTGA. The CDR3 contains 13 residues. The CDR3 region is CASSLTRQTEAFF. CDR3 DNA sequence: TGTGCCAGCAGCTTAACTCGACAGACCGAAGCTTTCTTT.

The chain has TRBV30 and TRBJ1-6; D remains ambiguous. This CDR3 is 13 amino acids long. Looked up from germline, CDR1 is GTSNPN and CDR2 is SVGIG (reference sequence). V was shortened by 2 bases and J by 7 bases, with 9 bases between the two germline ends. The CDR3 is CAWSPGGNSPLHF. The CDR3 DNA is TGTGCCTGGAGTCCCGGAGGGAATTCACCCCTCCACTTT.